This T cell receptor (beta chain) was obtained from a study of shared clonotypes between healthy human individuals. Whole-study context: Per-donor plates numbered three CD4 naive, three CD4 memory, two CD8 naive and one CD8 memory.

Only CD45RO-negative cells positively selected for CCR7 counted as naive CD8 cells, so terminally differentiated effector memory CD45RA+ cells were excluded. Notes on the study in general: Genetic and exposure-history diversity was limited by the few donors.

To note about this clone: Its antigen is undetermined.

Profiled with immunoSEQ multiplex PCR; TCRdb holds only in-frame clones, not every one. Of around 600,000 clones listed, around 95% are singletons. This sequence was found in a woman aged 25-40 years in good health. The sample was naive CD8+ T cells sorted from blood.

CDR3 bases: TGTGCCAGCAGCCGAGGCCTAGCGGGAGCCTACGAGCAGTACTTC. This gives the protein CASSRGLAGAYEQYF. This chain links TRBV14 with TRBJ2-7; 10 bases agree with TRBD2. The CDR3 extends over 15 amino acids. Germline loops: CDR1 SGHDN, CDR2 FVKESK. The V gene end was trimmed by 4 bases and the J gene end by 2 bases; junction bases not matched to a gene: 5.